This record looks at one TCR beta chain sequence and its context. Its matching antigen is unknown. The data originate from a study of shared clonotypes between healthy human individuals. At the level of the study: The composition of the donors was a couple of women and three men aged 18 to 49. Points from the study as a whole: Despite large depth, sorted-subset datasets appeared incompletely sequenced. The authors sampled blood alone, and tissue repertoires likely differ.

The method was immunoSEQ multiplex PCR; TCRdb's version includes in-frame clones alone and lacks a portion of them. In the table there are over 1.5 million clones, approximately 98% of which are singletons. The CDR3 spans 15 residues. CDR1 and CDR2 from the germline V gene are SGHAT and FQNNGV. Trimming took 5 bases from V and 8 from J; bases not matched to a gene: 10. Among the donors, all were Caucasian adults who lived in Nashville, Tennessee. This clonotype was sampled from a man aged 30 to 45 in good health. The sample was naive CD4+ T cells sorted from blood. Subset given: CD45RA+ positively selected. V usage is TRBV11-2 and J usage is TRBJ1-4; TRBD1 aligns across 8 bases. This chain's CDR3 is CASSPPDRAPEKLFF. CDR3 sequence (DNA): TGTGCCAGCAGCCCCCCGGACAGGGCACCAGAAAAACTGTTTTTT.